This entry is about one TCR beta chain. Its antigen is currently unknown. This sample was taken from a study of OX40 agonist ivuxolimab in advanced cancers. At the level of the study: Averaging 60 years in age, with a range of about 20 to 90, the cohort was around 85% male. A partial response was reached by three patients: one with hepatocellular carcinoma and two with cutaneous melanoma.

Measured with immunoSEQ multiplex PCR; TCRdb has only the in-frame clones, and not every one. The sample records roughly 140,000 clones, under 95% being singletons. General study findings and limits: Expanded clones were, on average, more numerous among CD8+ T cells than CD4+.

This CDR3 is built from 17 residues. CDR1 and CDR2 from the germline V gene are SEHNR and FQNEAQ (reference sequence). V lost 7 bases, J lost 0 bases, and 9 bases stayed unmatched. V is TRBV7-9 and J is TRBJ1-3; 10 bases map to TRBD1. The sample in question was CD4+ or CD8+ T cells sorted from blood, obtained in a trial of the OX40 agonist ivuxolimab. The TCR sequence derives from an adult with an advanced solid tumor such as melanoma, head and neck, liver or kidney cancer. CDR3 in DNA: TGTGCCAGCACCCCCCGGACAGGGGGGATCTCTGGAAACACCATATATTTT. Protein product: CASTPRTGGISGNTIYF. The full variable domain, rest sourced from reference TRBV7-9 and TRBJ1-3, is DTGVSQNPRHKITKRGQNVTFRCDPISEHNRLYWYRQTLGQGPEFLTYFQNEAQLEKSRLLSDRFSAERPKGSFSTLEIQRTEQGDSAMYLCASTPRTGGISGNTIYFGEGSWLTVV.